This TCR beta chain was retrieved from a study of T cells in Graves' hyperthyroidism and ophthalmopathy. Template material for amplifying TCR beta CDR3 regions consisted of RNA transcripts. TCR CDR3 regions were first amplified by RT-PCR with HTBI primers. TCRdb reprocessed the multiplex PCR reads with MiXCR, giving one entry per CDR3 protein. The table includes hundreds of thousands of distinct CDR3 sequences, over 35% detected once. V lost 3 bases to trimming and J lost 4 bases, with 12 bases between them. This CDR3 has 15 residues. Whole-study results and caveats: Within blood appeared most thyroid clonotypes that had expanded above 0.001.

Concerning this clonotype: The antigen is unknown.

With a duration under 2 months, the hyperthyroidism was newly diagnosed in patients aged 18 to 65. The chain uses TRBV12-3 or TRBV12-4 and TRBJ2-2; maybe TRBD2 (5 bases). This receptor was taken from a man between 18 and 29 years old with Graves' hyperthyroidism. The specimen was blood. The DNA for the CDR3 is TGTGCCAGCAGTTTTGGGGATCGGGGCACCGGGGAGCTGTTTTTT. Translating it yields CASSFGDRGTGELFF.